These 15 T cell receptor beta chains came from one sample sequenced in a study of T cells after yellow fever vaccination (dated 2019 in TCRdb). This sample's treatment or condition label indicates: live attenuated yellow fever vaccine strain. The library relied on 5' RACE. TCRdb names Illumina HiSeq 2500 as the instrument used. TCRdb trimmed public reads at Q25 via fastp, called clones via MiXCR and kept in-frame beta chains. Merged by CDR3 protein, the rows form single entries marked with the most common genes and DNA. The table for this sample lists under 700,000 distinct CDR3 sequences; around 16% of them were counted only once. The top ten clonotypes cover 15% to 20% of the sample. The sequencing here drew on PBMCs, taken less than 6 days after the first yellow fever vaccination. The receptor set was obtained from a man between 18 and 29 years old who received the YFV17D yellow fever vaccine.

The gene calls are TRBV7-8 and TRBJ2-5, with D perhaps matching TRBD1 (6 bases). The CDR3 has 16 amino acids. The V end lost 1 base, the J end lost 2 bases, and 14 bases lay between the germline ends. CDR1 is SGHVS, CDR2 FQNEAQ, per germline. The CDR3, as DNA: TGTGCCAGCAGCTTAGGTTCTCGGACAGCTCAAGAGACCCAGTACTTC. Translated: CASSLGSRTAQETQYF.

This chain connects TRBV4-3 to TRBJ2-3, with D perhaps TRBD1 (5 bases). V gave up 4 bases and J gave up 2 bases, with 16 bases separating them. The CDR3 is made up of 16 amino acids. Germline loops: CDR1 LGHNA, CDR2 YSLEER. This CDR3 reads CASSREGVETTDTQYF. CDR3 sequence (DNA): TGCGCCAGCAGCCGGGAAGGGGTGGAGACCACAGATACGCAGTATTTT.

The chain combines TRBV7-2 with TRBJ2-7, with D possibly being TRBD1 or TRBD2 (5 bases each). CDR1 SGHTA and CDR2 FQGNSA come from the germline V gene. V was clipped by 3 bases and J by 0 bases, with 12 bases between them. This CDR3 has 15 amino acids. CDR3 DNA: TGTGCCAGCAGCTTGGGGACGGAAGCCTCCTACGAGCAGTACTTC. It yields the protein CASSLGTEASYEQYF.

The rearrangement joins TRBV29-1 to TRBJ1-2; a weak D match, TRBD1 (5 bases). The CDR3 consists of 12 residues. V was trimmed by 1 base and J by 7 bases, leaving 10 bases between them. The V gene's germline CDR1 is SQVTM and CDR2 ANQGSEA. This CDR3 is CSVEVGGGGYTF. DNA for the CDR3: TGCAGCGTTGAAGTCGGGGGAGGTGGCTACACCTTC.

The chain carries TRBV23-1 and TRBJ2-6, with D perhaps matching TRBD2 (5 bases). TRBV23-1 is noted as an ORF with a role that remains uncertain. The CDR3 is 17 residues long. Trimming cost V 4 bases and J 0 bases, with 13 bases left between them. The CDR3 sequence: CASSLLGRDSGANVLTF. CDR3 DNA: TGCGCCAGCAGTCTCTTGGGTCGGGACTCTGGGGCCAACGTCCTGACTTTC.

This clonotype was counted a single time. The chain joins TRBV5-1 to TRBJ1-1, with TRBD1 matching over 8 bases. Germline CDR1 SGHRS, CDR2 YFSETQ. J gave up 2 bases and V 4 bases, and 7 bases lay outside the gene matches. This CDR3 is built from 15 residues. CDR3 loop: CASSKGTGTNTEAFF. The CDR3 nucleotides are TGCGCCAGCAGCAAGGGGACAGGAACAAACACTGAAGCTTTCTTT.

The rearrangement links TRBV4-2 to TRBJ2-4; no clear D. V was clipped by 1 base and J by 4 bases, with 11 bases between them. Looked up from germline, CDR1 is LGHNA and CDR2 is YNFKEQ. This CDR3 is 15 amino acids long. The CDR3 sequence is CASSQGAQLKNIQYF. For the CDR3, the DNA is TGTGCCAGCAGCCAAGGGGCACAGCTAAAAAACATTCAGTACTTC.

The chain carries TRBV20-1 and TRBJ2-7, with a weak D call TRBD1 (5 bases). V was cut by 5 bases and J by 4 bases, with 21 bases left in between. The CDR3 loop spans 15 amino acids. Germline CDR1 is DFQATT and CDR2 is SNEGSKA (reference sequence). The CDR3 is CSASPVERQTYEQYV. The CDR3 coding sequence is TGCAGTGCTTCCCCGGTTGAGCGACAGACTTACGAGCAGTACGTC.

The chain employs TRBV6-1 and TRBJ2-2, with 8 bases that match TRBD2. V lost 7 bases to trimming and J lost 1 base; unmatched junction nucleotides: 2. The germline CDR1 and CDR2 sequences are MNHNS and SASEGT. The CDR3 is made up of 14 amino acids. The chain's CDR3 is CASTRGGNTGELFF. DNA for the CDR3: TGTGCCAGCACCCGGGGGGGGAACACCGGGGAGCTGTTTTTT.

The chain employs TRBV5-1 and TRBJ1-1; tentative D call: TRBD1 (6 bases). Germline-derived CDR1 and CDR2 are SGHRS and YFSETQ. The ends were cut back, 3 bases at V and 5 bases at J, with 17 bases in the middle. The CDR3 has 15 residues. Here the CDR3 DNA reads TGCGCCAGCAGCTCGGAGGGAGGGGGGCAAACTGAAGCTTTCTTT. Protein product: CASSSEGGGQTEAFF.

This rearrangement joins TRBV7-2 to TRBJ1-1; TRBD1 aligns across 8 bases. The CDR3 runs 14 residues. Germline V gene data show CDR1 as SGHTA and CDR2 as FQGNSA. Germline trimming cut 5 bases from V and 0 bases from J; bases unmatched to any gene: 2. In DNA, the CDR3 is TGTGCCAGCAGCCACAGGGGGATGAACACTGAAGCTTTCTTT. This gives the protein CASSHRGMNTEAFF.

V usage is TRBV18 and J usage is TRBJ2-7, with a possible D match to TRBD1 (6 bases). Trimming cost V 2 bases and J 5 bases, with 19 bases left between them. Per the germline V gene, CDR1 is KGHSH and CDR2 is LQKENI. This CDR3 contains 16 residues. CDR3 nucleotides: TGTGCCAGCTCACCAGTATCACAGGGCATAACGAACGAGCAGTACTTC. Its protein is CASSPVSQGITNEQYF.

The table lists this clonotype with a few counts. The genes are TRBV10-2 and TRBJ2-7; 10 positions match TRBD1. CDR1 and CDR2 from the germline V gene are WSHSY and SAAADI. This CDR3 has 15 amino acids. V dropped 6 bases and J dropped 1; count of bases not matched to a gene: 6. In nucleotides, the CDR3 is TGCGCCAGCAGCGATGGACAGGGGGGGTCCTACGAGCAGTACTTC. Translation: CASSDGQGGSYEQYF.

This clonotype showed up just a few times. The chain couples TRBV5-1 to TRBJ2-7; D possibly uses TRBD1 or TRBD2 (5 bases each). This CDR3 has 15 amino acids. CDR1 is SGHRS and CDR2 is YFSETQ in the germline V gene. Trimming removed 4 bases at V and 4 bases at J, with 18 bases between. The CDR3 reads CASSPPRDGRYEQYF. The DNA of the CDR3 is TGCGCCAGCAGCCCACCTCGGGACGGGCGGTACGAGCAGTACTTC.

The chain employs TRBV27 and TRBJ1-5; D gene unclear. Per the germline V gene, CDR1 is MNHEY and CDR2 is SMNVEV (reference sequence). CDR3 size: 14 residues. The V and J ends lost 6 bases and 1 base respectively, with 10 bases between them. This chain's CDR3 is CASRRAGSNQPQHF. In nucleotides, the CDR3 is TGTGCCAGCAGAAGGGCTGGAAGCAATCAGCCCCAGCATTTT.